The sequence of this T cell receptor beta chain was determined in a study of cytomegalovirus exposure and HLA in healthy donors. Comment on this clone: Its antigen is currently unknown.

The study, taken as a whole, reports: In a later analysis, HLA-associated beta chains showed higher expansion and lower generation probabilities than comparable chains. Among the sequence variants, a highly shared cluster was likely an artifact of sequencing.

PCR was performed using 60 Vbeta and 13 Jbeta primers. The protocol was immunoSEQ multiplex PCR, while the TCRdb copy is restricted to in-frame clones and leaves out a portion. The sample consists of approximately 170,000 clones, 85% of them appearing once. This CDR3 has 14 amino acids. The germline CDR1 and CDR2 sequences are SGHTA and FQGNSA. Trimming took 0 bases from V and 3 from J, leaving 7 bases between them. The rearrangement uses TRBV7-2 and TRBJ2-3, with unresolved D. The sequenced sample consisted of PBMCs. This receptor was taken from a man aged 25-45 years in good health and CMV-seropositive. CDR3 in amino acids: CASSLALGTDTQYF. The CDR3 DNA follows: TGTGCCAGCAGCTTAGCCCTAGGAACAGATACGCAGTATTTT.